This TCR beta chain was obtained from a study of patients and donors after allogeneic stem cell transplantation (dated by TCRdb to between 2020 and 2021). Libraries were made using RT-PCR. Sequencing took place on a NextSeq 550. TCRdb cleaned the public reads at Q25 with fastp, built clones with MiXCR and kept in-frame beta chains. When rows share a CDR3 protein, they turn into one entry using the most common DNA and genes. The sample has about a million distinct CDR3 sequences on record, more than 15% of them singletons. Approximately 5.9% of the sample lies in the top ten. With regard to this clonotype: The specificity of this receptor is unknown. No much larger clonotype is one base removed from it; base qualities were not supplied.

CDR1 and CDR2, looked up from the germline V gene (reference sequence), are SEHNR and FQNEAQ. Clipping removes 5 bases from V and 9 bases from J, with 9 as the unmatched junction base count. Counted from cysteine to phenylalanine, this CDR3 has 15 amino acids. The CDR3 DNA has 45 bases and is translated from base 1. Sequencing was done on a sample of blood, either unsorted or a sorted T cell fraction (not recorded which). Here the chain combines TRBV7-9 and TRBJ1-6, with 8 bases aligning to TRBD1. The TCR comes from a human donor who was either an allogeneic HSCT recipient or a stem cell or donor lymphocyte infusion donor (not recorded which). It is not recorded whose cells these are; they may come from a transplant donor. The CDR3 region: CASSPTGTGLSPLHF. The DNA sequence follows: TGTGCCAGCAGCCCTACCGGGACAGGTCTTTCACCCCTCCACTTT.